These T cell receptor beta chains were read from a single sample in a study of T cell changes during pregnancy in multiple sclerosis. The table came from immunoSEQ multiplex PCR; TCRdb's copy has only in-frame clones and leaves some out. The sample has some 100,000 clones; around 93% are singletons. The sequencing here drew on peripheral blood, taken before pregnancy. Source of these receptors: a female donor with multiple sclerosis, enrolled in a pregnancy study. Each CDR3 is given with its conserved first and last residue. D genes are given only for firm matches. Clone size appears in some rows only: once, few, many, or a class for an expanded clone.

v_call	j_call	d_call	clone_size	cdr3_aa	cdr3_nt
TRBV7-9	TRBJ1-2	NA	NA	CASSPRDFGGYGYTF	TGTGCCAGCAGCCCTCGGGACTTCGGGGGCTATGGCTACACCTTC
TRBV5-1	TRBJ2-7	TRBD1	NA	CASSHGQGIIEGYEQYF	TGCGCCAGCAGCCATGGACAGGGGATCATCGAAGGCTACGAGCAGTACTTC
TRBV28	TRBJ1-5	NA	NA	CASSLMTGGSYQPQHF	TGTGCCAGCAGTTTAATGACGGGAGGTAGCTATCAGCCCCAGCATTTT
TRBV19	TRBJ2-1	NA	NA	CASSIGLVAFF	TGTGCCAGTAGTATAGGGCTAGTTGCGTTCTTC
TRBV28	TRBJ1-2	TRBD1	NA	CASSSQGGIYGYTF	TGTGCCAGCAGTTCACAGGGGGGCATCTATGGCTACACCTTC
TRBV29-1	TRBJ2-3	NA	NA	CSASPGEQTDTQYF	TGCAGCGCTAGCCCTGGGGAGCAGACAGATACGCAGTATTTT
TRBV7-9	TRBJ2-4	NA	NA	CASSRGRDWENIQYF	TGTGCCAGCAGCCGTGGCCGGGACTGGGAAAACATTCAGTACTTC
TRBV7-9	TRBJ2-7	TRBD1	NA	CASSLTGGSYEQYF	TGTGCCAGCAGCTTAACAGGGGGATCTTACGAGCAGTACTTC
TRBV7-6	TRBJ2-2	NA	NA	CASSLLGPNTGELFF	TGTGCCAGCAGCTTATTGGGCCCCAACACCGGGGAGCTGTTTTTT
TRBV19	TRBJ1-5	TRBD1	NA	CASSIMGQGTNQPQHF	TGTGCCAGTAGTATAATGGGACAGGGGACCAATCAGCCCCAGCATTTT
TRBV7-3	TRBJ2-2	TRBD1	NA	CASSTGQGGSGELFF	TGTGCCAGCAGCACGGGACAGGGGGGGTCCGGGGAGCTGTTTTTT
TRBV4-1	TRBJ2-3	NA	NA	CASSPPGADTQYF	TGCGCCAGCAGCCCCCCAGGCGCAGATACGCAGTATTTT
TRBV4-1	TRBJ2-1	TRBD2	NA	CASSQGVGTSGNEQFF	TGCGCCAGCAGCCAAGGGGTCGGGACTAGCGGTAATGAGCAGTTCTTC
TRBV7-3	TRBJ2-2	TRBD1	NA	CASSLNPVTGGEAGELFF	TGTGCCAGCAGCTTAAATCCGGTGACAGGGGGCGAGGCCGGGGAGCTGTTTTTT
TRBV7-9	TRBJ2-1	TRBD2	NA	CASSLPSGPTNEQFF	TGTGCCAGCAGCTTACCTAGCGGGCCAACCAATGAGCAGTTCTTC
TRBV10-3	TRBJ2-2	NA	NA	CAISSSGTGELFF	TGTGCCATATCTAGTAGTGGCACCGGGGAGCTGTTTTTT
TRBV11-3	TRBJ1-1	NA	NA	CASSFGRGTEAFF	TGTGCCAGCAGCTTTGGGAGAGGCACTGAAGCTTTCTTT
TRBV7-2	TRBJ1-5	NA	NA	CASSLRGGAGGNQPQHF	TGTGCCAGCAGCTTAAGGGGGGGTGCAGGCGGCAATCAGCCCCAGCATTTT
TRBV7-2	TRBJ2-7	NA	once	CASSLGGAGSYEQYF	TGTGCCAGCAGCTTAGGCGGAGCCGGTTCCTACGAGCAGTACTTC
TRBV4-2	TRBJ2-7	TRBD1	NA	CASSLEDRDYEQYF	TGTGCCAGCAGCCTGGAGGACAGGGATTACGAGCAGTACTTC
TRBV7-2	TRBJ1-2	NA	NA	CASSFRQVGGDGYTF	TGTGCCAGCAGCTTTCGTCAAGTAGGGGGGGATGGCTACACCTTC
TRBV19	TRBJ1-3	NA	NA	CASSMGQAPATIYF	TGTGCCAGTAGTATGGGGCAGGCCCCGGCCACCATATATTTT
TRBV6-5	TRBJ1-5	NA	NA	CASSYSRQGNQPQHF	TGTGCCAGCAGTTATTCACGACAGGGCAATCAGCCCCAGCATTTT
TRBV19	TRBJ2-7	TRBD2	NA	CASSIRLAGEQYF	TGTGCCAGTAGTATTCGGCTAGCGGGAGAACAGTACTTC
TRBV27	TRBJ1-1	NA	NA	CASSSYQGMNTEAFF	TGTGCCAGCAGTTCCTATCAGGGGATGAACACTGAAGCTTTCTTT
TRBV9	TRBJ2-3	TRBD2	NA	CASSVASGGSTDTQYF	TGTGCCAGCAGCGTAGCCAGCGGGGGTAGCACAGATACGCAGTATTTT
TRBV19	TRBJ2-7	NA	NA	CASSLGRGTDEQYF	TGTGCCAGTAGTCTGGGGAGGGGGACGGACGAGCAGTACTTC
TRBV2	TRBJ2-2	TRBD1	once	CASSGEQGWTGELFF	TGTGCCAGCAGTGGAGAACAGGGGTGGACCGGGGAGCTGTTTTTT
TRBV5-4	TRBJ1-2	NA	NA	CASSLDFTAGGGYTF	TGTGCCAGCAGCTTGGATTTCACGGCGGGCGGGGGCTACACCTTC
TRBV19	TRBJ1-5	TRBD1	NA	CASSITGVVQPQHF	TGTGCCAGTAGTATCACAGGGGTGGTTCAGCCCCAGCATTTT
TRBV27	TRBJ2-7	TRBD1	NA	CASSPPVRTGGEGEQYF	TGTGCCAGCAGTCCACCCGTCAGGACAGGGGGAGAGGGGGAGCAGTACTTC
TRBV30	TRBJ1-2	NA	once	CAFNANNYGYTF	TGTGCCTTTAATGCTAATAACTATGGCTACACCTTC
TRBV5-1	TRBJ2-2	NA	once	CASSEQSYTGELFF	TGCGCCAGCAGCGAACAGAGCTACACCGGGGAGCTGTTTTTT
TRBV28	TRBJ1-5	NA	NA	CASSLRGQESQHF	TGTGCCAGCAGTTTACGGGGACAAGAGTCCCAGCATTTT
TRBV27	TRBJ2-1	NA	NA	CASSSLVDYEQFF	TGTGCCAGCAGCTCCCTAGTTGACTATGAGCAGTTCTTC
TRBV28	TRBJ2-7	TRBD1	NA	CASSTGQGASGSGVYEQYF	TGTGCCAGCAGTACGGGACAGGGGGCAAGCGGGAGCGGTGTTTACGAGCAGTACTTC
TRBV2	TRBJ2-1	TRBD2	NA	CATFRTRNNEQFF	TGTGCCACCTTCCGGACTAGAAACAATGAGCAGTTCTTC
TRBV11-2	TRBJ2-5	TRBD1	NA	CASSPIQGAVDQETQYF	TGTGCCAGCAGCCCGATACAGGGGGCGGTTGACCAAGAGACCCAGTACTTC
TRBV28	TRBJ1-5	NA	once	CASSLLPIRQPQHF	TGTGCCAGCAGTCTTCTTCCAATACGGCAGCCCCAGCATTTT
TRBV14	TRBJ1-2	NA	NA	CASSQGAGNGYTF	TGTGCCAGCAGCCAAGGGGCAGGGAATGGCTACACCTTC
TRBV9	TRBJ2-1	TRBD2	few	CASSGRLAGSYNEQFF	TGTGCCAGCAGCGGGAGACTAGCGGGCTCCTACAATGAGCAGTTCTTC
TRBV7-9	TRBJ2-7	TRBD2	few	CASSSHRTSGSGEQYF	TGTGCCAGCAGCTCCCACAGGACTAGCGGGAGCGGCGAGCAGTACTTC
TRBV7-6	TRBJ2-1	TRBD2	NA	CASSSLAGVSNEQFF	TGTGCCAGCAGCTCGCTAGCGGGAGTTAGCAATGAGCAGTTCTTC